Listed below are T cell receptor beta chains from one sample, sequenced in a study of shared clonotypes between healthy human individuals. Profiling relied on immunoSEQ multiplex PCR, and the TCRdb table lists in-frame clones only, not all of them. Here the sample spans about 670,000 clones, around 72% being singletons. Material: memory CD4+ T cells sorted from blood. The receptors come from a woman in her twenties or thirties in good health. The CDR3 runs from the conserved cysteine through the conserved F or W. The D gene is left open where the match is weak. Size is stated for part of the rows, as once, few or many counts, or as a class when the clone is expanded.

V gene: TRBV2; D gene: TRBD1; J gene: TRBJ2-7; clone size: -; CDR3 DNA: TGTGCCAGCAGTGGACAGGGGGTCGGCTACGAGCAGTACTTC; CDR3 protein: CASSGQGVGYEQYF
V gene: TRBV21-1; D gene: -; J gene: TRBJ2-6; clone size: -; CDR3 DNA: TGTGCCAGCAGCAAAGCGCTCAGCCGGAGCTCTGGGGCCAACGTCCTGACTTTC; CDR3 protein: CASSKALSRSSGANVLTF
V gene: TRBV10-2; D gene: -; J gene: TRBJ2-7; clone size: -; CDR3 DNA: TGCGCCAGCAGTGAAATCCCCTACGAGCAGTACTTC; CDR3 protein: CASSEIPYEQYF
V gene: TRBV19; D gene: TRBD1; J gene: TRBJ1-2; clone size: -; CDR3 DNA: TGTGCCAGTAGAGCCCAGGGGGCCGGTGGCTACACCTTC; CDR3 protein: CASRAQGAGGYTF
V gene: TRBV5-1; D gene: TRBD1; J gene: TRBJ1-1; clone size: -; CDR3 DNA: TGCGCCAGCCACAGACAGGGGGGAGGGAACACTGAAGCTTTCTTT; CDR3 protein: CASHRQGGGNTEAFF
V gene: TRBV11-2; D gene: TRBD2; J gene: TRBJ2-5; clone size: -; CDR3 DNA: TGTGCCAGCAGCTTAGAGTCAGCGGGAGGGGAAGAGACCCAGTACTTC; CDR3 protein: CASSLESAGGEETQYF
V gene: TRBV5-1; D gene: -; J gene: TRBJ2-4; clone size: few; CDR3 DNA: TGCGCCAGCAGAATGAATCTGGGGTCTTCGGGGGACATTCAGTACTTC; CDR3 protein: CASRMNLGSSGDIQYF
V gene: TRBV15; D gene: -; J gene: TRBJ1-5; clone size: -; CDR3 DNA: TGTGCCACCAGCAGCAGGGTCGGGCCCCAGCATTTT; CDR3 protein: CATSSRVGPQHF
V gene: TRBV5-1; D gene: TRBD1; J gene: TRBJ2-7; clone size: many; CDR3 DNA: TGCGCCAGCAGCTTTACAGGGGGCGGAAACGAGCAGTACTTC; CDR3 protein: CASSFTGGGNEQYF
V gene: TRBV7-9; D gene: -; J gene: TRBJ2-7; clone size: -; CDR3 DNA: TGTGCCAGCAGCTTAGCAGTGACCTACGAGCAGTACTTC; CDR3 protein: CASSLAVTYEQYF
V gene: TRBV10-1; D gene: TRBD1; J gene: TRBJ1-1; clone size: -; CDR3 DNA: TGCGCCAGCAGAGGGACAGCGAACACTGAAGCTTTCTTT; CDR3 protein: CASRGTANTEAFF
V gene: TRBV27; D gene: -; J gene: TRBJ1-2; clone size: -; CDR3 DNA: TGTGCCAGCAGTTCCGGGCTCTATGGCTACACCTTC; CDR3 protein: CASSSGLYGYTF
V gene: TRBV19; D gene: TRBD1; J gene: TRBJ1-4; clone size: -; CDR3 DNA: TGTGCCAGTACTGGGTGGACAGGAGCGAATGAAAAACTGTTTTTT; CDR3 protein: CASTGWTGANEKLFF
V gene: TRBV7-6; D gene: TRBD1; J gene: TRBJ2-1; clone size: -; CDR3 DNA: TGTGCCAGCAGCCGACGGACAGGGAACAATGAGCAGTTCTTC; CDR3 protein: CASSRRTGNNEQFF
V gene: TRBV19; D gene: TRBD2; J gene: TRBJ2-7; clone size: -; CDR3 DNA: TGTGCCAGTAGTATGTTCGGCGGGAGAACGAAGGAGCAGTACTTC; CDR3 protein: CASSMFGGRTKEQYF
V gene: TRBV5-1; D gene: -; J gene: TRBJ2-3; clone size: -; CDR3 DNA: TGCGCCAGCAGCGGTCTAGCAGCTAGCACAGATACGCAGTATTTT; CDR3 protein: CASSGLAASTDTQYF
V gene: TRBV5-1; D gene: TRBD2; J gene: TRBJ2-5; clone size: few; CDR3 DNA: TGCGCCAGCTCTGAGGGTAGCGGGGGAAACGCCGCTTCTGAGACCCAGTACTTC; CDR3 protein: CASSEGSGGNAASETQYF
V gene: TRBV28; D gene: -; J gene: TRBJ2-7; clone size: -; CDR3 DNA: TGTGCCAGCAGTTTGAACCGGGGTGAGCAGTACTTC; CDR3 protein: CASSLNRGEQYF
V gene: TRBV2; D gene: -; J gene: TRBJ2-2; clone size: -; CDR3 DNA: TGTGCCAGCAGTGAAGGTAGTTCGAGGCTGTTTTTT; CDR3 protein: CASSEGSSRLFF
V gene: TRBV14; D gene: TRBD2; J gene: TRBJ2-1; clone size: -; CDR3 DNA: TGTGCCAGCAGCCAAGGGGAAACTAGCGGGAGGTTGAATGAGCAGTTCTTC; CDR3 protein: CASSQGETSGRLNEQFF
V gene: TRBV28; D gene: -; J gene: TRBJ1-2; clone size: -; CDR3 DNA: TGTGCCAGCAGTTTTTTTGGGGGAAGCTACACCTTC; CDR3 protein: CASSFFGGSYTF
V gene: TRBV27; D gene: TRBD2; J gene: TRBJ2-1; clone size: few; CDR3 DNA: TGTGCCAGCAGTTTGGCGGGAGGCAGTCTTATTGAGCAGTTCTTC; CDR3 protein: CASSLAGGSLIEQFF
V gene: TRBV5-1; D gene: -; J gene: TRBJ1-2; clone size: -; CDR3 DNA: TGCGCCAGCAGCCCATTAGGGGGGCGCGGGAGACAAGAGGATGGCTACACCTTC; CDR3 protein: CASSPLGGRGRQEDGYTF
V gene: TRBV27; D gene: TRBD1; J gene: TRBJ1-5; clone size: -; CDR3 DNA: TGTGCCAGCAGCTTTAACAGGGGCGGGCAGCCCCAGCATTTT; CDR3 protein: CASSFNRGGQPQHF
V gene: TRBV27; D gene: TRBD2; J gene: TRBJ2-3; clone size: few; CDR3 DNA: TGTGCCAGCAGCCCGGCTAGCGGGTTCACAGATACGCAGTATTTT; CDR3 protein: CASSPASGFTDTQYF
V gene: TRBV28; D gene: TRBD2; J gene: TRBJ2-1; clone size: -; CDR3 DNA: TGTGCCAGCAGTGCCGCCGGGACTAGAATCGTCAATGAGCAGTTCTTC; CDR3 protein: CASSAAGTRIVNEQFF
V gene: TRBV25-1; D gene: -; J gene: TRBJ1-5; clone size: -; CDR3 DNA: TGTGCCAGCAGTGAAGAAAGTAGCAATCAGCCCCAGCATTTT; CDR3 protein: CASSEESSNQPQHF
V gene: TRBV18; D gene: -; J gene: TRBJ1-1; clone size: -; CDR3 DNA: TGTGCCAGCTCACCACTCACAGGCAGAGAAGCTTTCTTT; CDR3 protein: CASSPLTGREAFF
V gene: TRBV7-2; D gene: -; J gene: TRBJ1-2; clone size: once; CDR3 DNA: TGTGCCAGCAGCTTATTATGGACAGATGGCTACACCTTC; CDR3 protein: CASSLLWTDGYTF
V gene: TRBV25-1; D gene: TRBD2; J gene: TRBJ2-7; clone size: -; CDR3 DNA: TGTGCCAGCAGTGTCCCCGGGGGGGACCATGCGAAGGTGCAGTACTTC; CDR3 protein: CASSVPGGDHAKVQYF
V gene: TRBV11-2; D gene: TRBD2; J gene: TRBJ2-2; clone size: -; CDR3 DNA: TGTGCCAGCAGGTCGCTAGCGGGGGCCAGGACCGGGGAGCTGTTTTTT; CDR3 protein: CASRSLAGARTGELFF
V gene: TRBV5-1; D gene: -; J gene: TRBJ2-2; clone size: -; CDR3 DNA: TGCGCCAGCAGTTCCCGAGTAGGGGACAACACCGGGGAGCTGTTTTTT; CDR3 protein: CASSSRVGDNTGELFF
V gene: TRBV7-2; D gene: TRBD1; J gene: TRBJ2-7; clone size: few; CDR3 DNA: TGTGCCAGCAGCCCGGGACAGGGGTCCGGCGAGCAGTACTTC; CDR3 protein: CASSPGQGSGEQYF
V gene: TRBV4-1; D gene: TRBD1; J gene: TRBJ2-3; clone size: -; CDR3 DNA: TGCGCCAGCAGCTCTACAGGGGCTAAGGCCAATACGCAGTATTTT; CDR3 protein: CASSSTGAKANTQYF
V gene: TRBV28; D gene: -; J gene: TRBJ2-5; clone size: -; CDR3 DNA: TGTGCCAGCAGTTTGTACCTGATAAAGACCCAGTACTTC; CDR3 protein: CASSLYLIKTQYF
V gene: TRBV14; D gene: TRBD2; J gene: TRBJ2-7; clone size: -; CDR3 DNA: TGTGCCAGCAGCCGAGGACTAGCGGGAGCCTACGAGCAGTACTTC; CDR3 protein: CASSRGLAGAYEQYF
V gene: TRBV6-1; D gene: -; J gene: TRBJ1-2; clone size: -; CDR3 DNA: TGTGCCAGCAGTGAAGCGGTAACCAGGCTCTATGGCTACACCTTC; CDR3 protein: CASSEAVTRLYGYTF
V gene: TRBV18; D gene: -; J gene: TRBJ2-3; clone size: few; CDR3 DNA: TGTGCCAGCTCACCACCGGTCGCCGAGACGCAGTATTTT; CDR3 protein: CASSPPVAETQYF
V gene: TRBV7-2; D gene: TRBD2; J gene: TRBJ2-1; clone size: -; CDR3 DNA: TGTGCCAGCAGCCTGACTAGCGCCAACGGCGGTGAGCAGTTCTTC; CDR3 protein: CASSLTSANGGEQFF
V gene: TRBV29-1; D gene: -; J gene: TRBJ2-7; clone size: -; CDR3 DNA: TGCAGCGTTCGGACGGTGGCCGACGAGCAGTACTTC; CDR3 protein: CSVRTVADEQYF
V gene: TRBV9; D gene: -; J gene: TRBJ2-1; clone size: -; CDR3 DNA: TGTGCCAGCAGCTTAGACTTGTACAATGAGCAGTTCTTC; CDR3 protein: CASSLDLYNEQFF
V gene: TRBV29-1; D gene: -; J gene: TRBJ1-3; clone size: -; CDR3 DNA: TGCAGCGTTCTTAAGGGGAGCTCTGGAAACACCATATATTTT; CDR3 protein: CSVLKGSSGNTIYF
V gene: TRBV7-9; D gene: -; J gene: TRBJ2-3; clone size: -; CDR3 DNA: TGTGCCAGCAGCCGCCGCGGTCCAGATACGCAGTATTTT; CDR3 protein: CASSRRGPDTQYF
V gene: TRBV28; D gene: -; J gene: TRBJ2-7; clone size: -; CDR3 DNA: TGTGCCAGCAGTTTGGGGTCTGGGGTCTCCTACGAGCAGTACTTC; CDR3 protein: CASSLGSGVSYEQYF
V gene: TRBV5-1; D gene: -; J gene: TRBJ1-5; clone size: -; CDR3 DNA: TGCGCCAGCAGCCGAGCGGGTGGCAATCAGCCCCAGCATTTT; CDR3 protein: CASSRAGGNQPQHF
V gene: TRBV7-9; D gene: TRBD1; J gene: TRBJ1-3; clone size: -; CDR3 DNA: TGTGCCAGCAGCTTAGCCGGGACAGGGTTCGCGGGAAACACCATATATTTT; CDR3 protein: CASSLAGTGFAGNTIYF
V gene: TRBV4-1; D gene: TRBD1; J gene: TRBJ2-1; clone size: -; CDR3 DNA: TGCGCCAGCAGCCTCCAGCCTGCCGGACAGGGGGGAAATAGTGAGCAGTTCTTC; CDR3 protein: CASSLQPAGQGGNSEQFF
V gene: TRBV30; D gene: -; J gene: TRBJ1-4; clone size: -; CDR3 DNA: TGTGCCTGGACTTTGAATCCGGGTAATGAAAAACTGTTTTTT; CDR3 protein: CAWTLNPGNEKLFF
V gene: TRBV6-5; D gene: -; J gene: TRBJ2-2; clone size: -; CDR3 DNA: TGTGCCAGCAGTTTAAGGACAGCGAACACCGGGGAGCTGTTTTTT; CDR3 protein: CASSLRTANTGELFF
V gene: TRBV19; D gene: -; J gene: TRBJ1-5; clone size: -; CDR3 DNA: TGTGCCAGTAGTATATTTGGGATTAGAAGGCAGCCCCAGCATTTT; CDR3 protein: CASSIFGIRRQPQHF
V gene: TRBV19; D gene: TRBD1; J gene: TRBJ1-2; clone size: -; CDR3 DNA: TGTGCCAGTAGTACCGGACAGGGTTATTATGGCTACACCTTC; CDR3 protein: CASSTGQGYYGYTF
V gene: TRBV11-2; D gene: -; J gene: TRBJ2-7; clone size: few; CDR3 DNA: TGTGCCAGCAGCCTAGGGGCGGCTAGTTTTAACGAGCAGTACTTC; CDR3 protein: CASSLGAASFNEQYF
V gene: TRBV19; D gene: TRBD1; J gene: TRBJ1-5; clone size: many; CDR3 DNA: TGTGCCAGTAGTATTGGTCGGGCAGGGGGCCAGCCCCAGCATTTT; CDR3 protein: CASSIGRAGGQPQHF
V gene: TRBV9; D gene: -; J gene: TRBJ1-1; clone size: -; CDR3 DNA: TGTGCCAGCAGCGTCGACAGGAATGGGCGCACTGAAGCTTTCTTT; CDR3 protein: CASSVDRNGRTEAFF
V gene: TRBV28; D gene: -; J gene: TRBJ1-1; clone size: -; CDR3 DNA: TGTGCCAGCAGACCAGGACAAGCTCAGCGAGGAGCTTTCTTT; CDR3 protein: CASRPGQAQRGAFF